Below are 8 T cell receptor beta chains sequenced from a single sample in a study of T cell changes during pregnancy in multiple sclerosis. The table came from immunoSEQ multiplex PCR; TCRdb's copy has only in-frame clones and leaves some out. The sample records around 28,000 clones, 90% being singletons. This specimen consisted of CD8+ T cells from peripheral blood mononuclear cells, obtained in the second trimester of pregnancy. The source of these receptors is a female donor with multiple sclerosis, enrolled in a pregnancy study.

This clone occurred many times. The chain links TRBV4-2 to TRBJ1-1, with 8 bases lining up with TRBD1. Looked up from germline, CDR1 is LGHNA and CDR2 is YNFKEQ. With 0 bases clipped from V and 7 bases from J, the junction kept 10 bases outside the gene matches. CDR3 size: 16 residues. DNA for the CDR3: TGTGCCAGCAGCCAAGAAAGCGGCAGGGGGCATAATGAAGCTTTCTTT. It yields the protein CASSQESGRGHNEAFF.

The chain employs TRBV6-5 and TRBJ2-4; perhaps TRBD2 as D (5 bases). This CDR3 contains 14 residues. Trimming shortened V by 6 bases and J by 4 bases, and 13 bases separated the two germline ends. Germline V lookup: CDR1 MNHEY, CDR2 SVGAGI. The CDR3, as DNA: TGTGCCAGCAGCCCCGGACTGGGAAAAAACATTCAGTACTTC. It specifies CASSPGLGKNIQYF.

CDR3 coding DNA: TGTGCCAGCAGCCACCCAGTAAACACTGAAGCTTTCTTT. This gives the protein CASSHPVNTEAFF. This chain connects TRBV7-9 to TRBJ1-1, with no clear D. CDR3 size: 13 residues. The germline CDR1 and CDR2 sequences are SEHNR and FQNEAQ (reference sequence). V was trimmed by 5 bases and J by 2 bases, leaving 9 bases between them.

V usage is TRBV28 and J usage is TRBJ1-5; possibly TRBD1 for D (6 bases). The germline V gene encodes CDR1 MDHEN and CDR2 SYDVKM. The CDR3 is made up of 15 amino acids. V lost 2 bases, J lost 7 bases, and 15 bases lay in between. CDR3 region: CASSLGQGFRQPQHF. In nucleotides, the CDR3 is TGTGCCAGCAGTTTAGGTCAGGGGTTCCGGCAGCCCCAGCATTTT. The full variable domain, in which reference TRBV28 and TRBJ1-5 provide the parts outside the CDR3, is DVKVTQSSRYLVKRTGEKVFLECVQDMDHENMFWYRQDPGLGLRLIYFSYDVKMKEKGDIPEGYSVSREKKERFSLILESASTNQTSMYLCASSLGQGFRQPQHFGDGTRLSIL.

This clone has only a few counts. The chain uses TRBV29-1 and TRBJ1-1; TRBD1 matches 8 bases. CDR3 length: 14 amino acids. Germline values: CDR1 SQVTM, CDR2 ANQGSEA. V shed 3 bases, J shed 3 bases, and the junction held 6 bases outside the gene matches. CDR3 protein: CSVEWTGSDTEAFF. CDR3 DNA: TGCAGCGTTGAGTGGACAGGGAGCGACACTGAAGCTTTCTTT.

The chain is built from TRBV7-9 and TRBJ2-1, with 9 positions matching TRBD2. V gave up 4 bases and J gave up 4 bases; unmatched junction bases: 5. The germline gives CDR1 SEHNR, CDR2 FQNEAQ (reference sequence). The CDR3 has 15 residues. The CDR3 sequence is CASSSRLAAYNEQFF. The DNA for the CDR3 is TGTGCCAGCAGCTCGAGACTAGCGGCGTACAATGAGCAGTTCTTC.

V and J are TRBV5-6 and TRBJ2-7, with 7 bases fitting TRBD2. This CDR3 has 16 amino acids. CDR1 and CDR2 from the germline V gene are SGHDT and YYEEEE. The trim removed 4 bases at V and 2 bases at J, leaving 12 bases unmatched. The chain's CDR3 is CASSVQLALGAYEQYF. Here the CDR3 DNA reads TGTGCCAGCAGCGTCCAACTAGCGCTCGGGGCCTACGAGCAGTACTTC.

V is TRBV7-9 and J is TRBJ2-5; D gene uncertain. V was trimmed by 2 bases and J by 5 bases, leaving 12 bases between them. There are 14 residues in the CDR3. The V gene's germline CDR1 is SEHNR and CDR2 FQNEAQ (reference sequence). Here the CDR3 DNA reads TGTGCCAGCAGCTTATGGTGGGCCGGCGAGACCCAGTACTTC. Translated: CASSLWWAGETQYF. Variable domain in full (rest from reference TRBV7-9 and TRBJ2-5): DTGVSQNPRHKITKRGQNVTFRCDPISEHNRLYWYRQTLGQGPEFLTYFQNEAQLEKSRLLSDRFSAERPKGSFSTLEIQRTEQGDSAMYLCASSLWWAGETQYFGPGTRLLVL.